The 13 T cell receptor beta chains below all came from one sample that was sequenced in a study of brain metastases from non-small cell lung cancer. Using immunoSEQ multiplex PCR, the repertoire was profiled, and TCRdb retains in-frame clones only, with some absent. The data hold fewer than 200 clones, with around nine tenths observed a single time. Input material: tissue from a brain metastasis. These receptors originate from a donor at least 40 years old with non-small cell lung cancer.

The sample holds one count of this clone. V gene TRBV2 combines with J gene TRBJ2-1; 12 bases are shared with TRBD2. CDR3 length: 14 amino acids. The V gene's germline CDR1 is SNHLY and CDR2 FYNNEI. As DNA, the CDR3 is TGTGTCGGTCTAGCGGGGGGGCCCCACAATGAGCAGTTCTTC. It encodes CVGLAGGPHNEQFF.

The chain links TRBV5-1 to TRBJ1-1; a weak D match, TRBD1 (5 bases). With 4 bases removed from V and 9 bases from J, the gap between germline ends came to 19 bases. Germline CDR1 reads SGHRS; CDR2 reads YFSETQ. This CDR3 is built from 14 residues. CDR3 bases: TGCGCCAGCAGCCAGATTAAGGGGAGATCGAAAGCTTTCTTT. Translating gives CASSQIKGRSKAFF.

V gene TRBV10-1 combines with J gene TRBJ2-5; D not resolved. This CDR3 contains 13 residues. Germline lookup yields CDR1 WNHNN and CDR2 SYGVQD (reference sequence). Trimming took off 3 bases at V and 0 bases at J, with 5 bases between the two ends. The CDR3 protein is CASSEDNQETQYF. In nucleotides, the CDR3 is TGCGCCAGCAGTGAAGACAACCAAGAGACCCAGTACTTC.

V gene TRBV6-5 combines with J gene TRBJ2-7; D is perhaps TRBD2 (5 bases). The germline V and J ends were trimmed by 8 bases and 3 bases, with 11 bases remaining between them. The CDR3 covers 12 residues. Germline values: CDR1 MNHEY, CDR2 SVGAGI. CDR3 nucleotides: TGTGCCAGCCAACTAGGAATCTACGAGCAGTACTTC. Translation: CASQLGIYEQYF.

This sequence joins TRBV9 and TRBJ2-2, with 9 bases lining up with TRBD2. This CDR3 contains 16 residues. V dropped 0 bases and J dropped 5; count of bases not matched to a gene: 5. CDR1 and CDR2 (germline): SGDLS, YYNGEE. The CDR3 nucleotides read TGTGCCAGCAGCGTAGGGACTAGCGCCTTAACCGGGGAGCTGTTTTTT. The encoded protein is CASSVGTSALTGELFF.

The rearrangement links TRBV5-1 to TRBJ2-1; D tentatively fits TRBD1 or TRBD2 (5 bases each). Germline V gives CDR1 SGHRS, CDR2 YFSETQ. Trimming pared 0 bases from V and 4 bases from J, leaving 14 bases between. This CDR3 region has 16 residues. The CDR3 protein is CASSLALGTPYNEQFF. The CDR3 DNA is TGCGCCAGCAGCTTGGCTCTCGGGACCCCTTACAATGAGCAGTTCTTC.

V is TRBV7-6 and J is TRBJ2-7, with 7 bases fitting TRBD1. Germline values: CDR1 SGHVS, CDR2 FNYEAQ. The CDR3 has 15 amino acids. V trimming: 6 bases; J trimming: 5 bases; junction bases outside the gene matches: 13. The CDR3 reads CASSPGTEGKDEQYF. The CDR3 DNA reads TGTGCCAGCAGTCCCGGGACAGAGGGTAAAGACGAGCAGTACTTC.

This clone was detected once. The chain combines TRBV5-1 with TRBJ2-2; a possible D gene is TRBD2 (5 bases). CDR1 is SGHRS, CDR2 YFSETQ, per germline. The length of the CDR3 is 15 residues. V was trimmed by 5 bases and J by 7 bases, leaving 18 bases between them. Here the CDR3 reads CASSLPDSRGGELFF. The CDR3 nucleotides are TGCGCCAGCAGTCTGCCGGACTCCCGGGGCGGGGAGCTGTTTTTT.

The chain couples TRBV3-1 (or the pseudogene TRBV3-2) to TRBJ2-7; D may correspond to TRBD1 or TRBD2 (5 bases each). The germline V and J ends were trimmed by 4 bases and 6 bases, with 13 bases remaining between them. The CDR3 runs to 13 residues. Germline CDR1 is LGHDT and CDR2 is YNNKEL (reference sequence). The CDR3 nucleotides read TGTGCCAGCAGCCCGAACAGGAGGTTCGAGCAGTACTTC. Translating gives CASSPNRRFEQYF.

This sequence joins TRBV6-1 and TRBJ2-1; no firm D call. Trimming cost V 1 base and J 4 bases, with 5 bases left between them. CDR1 and CDR2 from the germline V gene are MNHNS and SASEGT. The CDR3 is made up of 13 amino acids. The CDR3 is CASSEGLYNEQFF. In DNA form, the CDR3 reads TGTGCCAGCAGTGAAGGCCTATACAATGAGCAGTTCTTC.

The V gene is TRBV5-1, the J gene TRBJ2-7; D uncertain. CDR1 SGHRS and CDR2 YFSETQ come from the germline V gene. V was clipped by 1 base and J by 3 bases, with 8 bases between them. The CDR3 length is 13 residues. CDR3 loop: CASSLKVGYEQYF. CDR3 DNA: TGCGCCAGCAGCTTGAAAGTGGGCTACGAGCAGTACTTC.

The J gene is TRBJ1-1, the V gene TRBV10-2; D not resolved. V lost 4 bases and J 6 bases, leaving 9 bases between the germline ends. CDR3 length: 12 residues. Germline V gene lookup returns CDR1 WSHSY and CDR2 SAAADI. CDR3 nucleotide sequence: TGCGCCAGCAGTGTTCTGGGCGCTGAAGCTTTCTTT. It specifies CASSVLGAEAFF.

The gene calls are TRBV13 and TRBJ1-4; no reliable D call. The length of the CDR3 is 12 residues. The germline V and J ends were trimmed by 1 base and 8 bases, with 5 bases remaining between them. Germline loops: CDR1 PRHDT, CDR2 FYEKMQ (reference sequence). In nucleotides, the CDR3 is TGTGCCAGCAGCTTAGACAGAGAAAAACTGTTTTTT. This sequence encodes CASSLDREKLFF.